This T cell receptor beta chain originates from a study of blood T cell repertoires in COVID-19. Using immunoSEQ multiplex PCR, the repertoire was profiled, and TCRdb retains in-frame clones only, with some absent. Of 90,000 or so clones detected, roughly 85% appear once; the ten largest clones hold approximately 20%. It was during active infection that Seattle patients were enrolled and then longitudinally followed. The clonotype originates from a woman in her sixties or seventies with COVID-19, enrolled during active disease. The material sequenced was peripheral blood.

The CDR3 DNA follows: TGTGCCAGCAGTTATGCGGGGGGCAACACCGGGGAGCTGTTTTTT. Protein: CASSYAGGNTGELFF. The chain recombines TRBV6-2 or TRBV6-3 with TRBJ2-2; 8 bases are shared with TRBD2. The CDR3 is made up of 15 amino acids. CDR1 and CDR2 from the germline V gene are MNHEY and SVGEGT. V shed 3 bases, J shed 2 bases, and the junction held 2 bases outside the gene matches.